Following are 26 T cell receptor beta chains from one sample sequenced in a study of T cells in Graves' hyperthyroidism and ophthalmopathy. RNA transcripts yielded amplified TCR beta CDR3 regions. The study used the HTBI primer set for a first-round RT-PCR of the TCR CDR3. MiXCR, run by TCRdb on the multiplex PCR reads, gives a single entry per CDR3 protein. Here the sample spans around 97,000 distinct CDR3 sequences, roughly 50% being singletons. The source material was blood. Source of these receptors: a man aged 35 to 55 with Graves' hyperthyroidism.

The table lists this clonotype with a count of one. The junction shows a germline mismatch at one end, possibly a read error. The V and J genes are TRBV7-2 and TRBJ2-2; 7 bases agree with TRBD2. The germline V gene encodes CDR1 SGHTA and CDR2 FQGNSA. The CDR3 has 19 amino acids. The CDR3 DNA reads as TGCGCCAGCAGCCAAGTAACCCCGACGCCGGGAGGCCCAGCGTGGGAGCTGTTTTTT. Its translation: CASSQVTPTPGGPAWELFF. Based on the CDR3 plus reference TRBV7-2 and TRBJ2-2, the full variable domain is GAGVSQSPSNKVTEKGKDVELRCDPISGHTALYWYRQSLGQGLEFLIYFQGNSAPDKSGLPSDRFSAERTGGSVSTLTIQRTQQEDSAVYLCASSQVTPTPGGPAWELFFGEGSRLTVL.

Written as DNA, the CDR3 is TGTGCCAGCAGCCTTTACTTGGACAGGGGGACCTACGAGCATTTT. This encodes CASSLYLDRGTYEHF. The J gene is TRBJ1-5, the V gene TRBV11-2; 10 nucleotides align to TRBD1. V trimming: 5 bases; J trimming: 14 bases; junction bases outside the gene matches: 15. The length of the CDR3 is 15 residues. CDR1 and CDR2 from the germline V gene are SGHAT and FQNNGV.

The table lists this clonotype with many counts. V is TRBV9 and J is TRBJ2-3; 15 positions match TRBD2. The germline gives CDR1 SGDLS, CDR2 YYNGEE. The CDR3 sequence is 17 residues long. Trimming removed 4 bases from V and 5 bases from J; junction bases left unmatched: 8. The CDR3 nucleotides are TGTGCCAGCAGCCTTCGGACTAGCGGGGGGGTGGAAGATACGCAGTATTTT. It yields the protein CASSLRTSGGVEDTQYF.

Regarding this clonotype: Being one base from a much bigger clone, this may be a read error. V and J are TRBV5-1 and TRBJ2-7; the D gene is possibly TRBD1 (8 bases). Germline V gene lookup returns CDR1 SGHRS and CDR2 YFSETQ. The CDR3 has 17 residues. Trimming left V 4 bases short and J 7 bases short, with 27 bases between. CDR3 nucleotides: TGCGCCAGCAGCCTGACGGGAGGACAGGGACTATACAATGAGCAGTACTTC. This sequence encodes CASSLTGGQGLYNEQYF.

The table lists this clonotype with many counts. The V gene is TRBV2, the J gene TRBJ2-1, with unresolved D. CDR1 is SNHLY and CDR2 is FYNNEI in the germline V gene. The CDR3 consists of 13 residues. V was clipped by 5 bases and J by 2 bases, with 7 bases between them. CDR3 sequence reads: CASSRAPYNEQFF. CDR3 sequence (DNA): TGTGCCAGCAGTAGAGCCCCCTACAATGAGCAGTTCTTC.

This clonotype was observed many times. In DNA form, the CDR3 reads TGTGCCAGTAGGAAACTAGCGGGGGGATACAATGAGCAGTTCTTC. Encoded protein: CASRKLAGGYNEQFF. V and J are TRBV19 and TRBJ2-1; 12 nucleotides align to TRBD2. CDR1 LNHDA and CDR2 SQIVND come from the germline V gene (reference sequence). CDR3 length equals 15 residues. V was clipped by 6 bases and J by 4 bases; unmatched bases: 4.

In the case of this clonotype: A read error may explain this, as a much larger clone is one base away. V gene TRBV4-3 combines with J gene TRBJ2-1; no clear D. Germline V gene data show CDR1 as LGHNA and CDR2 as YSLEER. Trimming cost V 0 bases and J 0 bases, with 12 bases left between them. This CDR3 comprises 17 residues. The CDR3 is CASSQDIPGSSYNEQFF. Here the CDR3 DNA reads TGCGCCAGCAGCCAAGATATTCCGGGTAGCTCCTACAATGAGCAGTTCTTC.

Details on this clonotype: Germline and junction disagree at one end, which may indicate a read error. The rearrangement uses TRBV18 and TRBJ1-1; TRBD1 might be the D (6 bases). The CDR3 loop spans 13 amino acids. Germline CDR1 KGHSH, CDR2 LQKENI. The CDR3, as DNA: TGTGCCAGCTCACCATCCCAGGGGACGGAAGCTTGCTTT. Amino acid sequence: CASSPSQGTEACF.

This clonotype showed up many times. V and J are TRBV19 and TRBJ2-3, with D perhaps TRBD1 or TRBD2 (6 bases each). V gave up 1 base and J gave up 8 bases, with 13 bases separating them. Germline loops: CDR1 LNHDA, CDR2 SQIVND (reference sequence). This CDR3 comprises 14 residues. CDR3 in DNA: TGTGCCAGTAGTATAGGACTAGGAGGGGGTACGCAGTATTTT. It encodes CASSIGLGGGTQYF.

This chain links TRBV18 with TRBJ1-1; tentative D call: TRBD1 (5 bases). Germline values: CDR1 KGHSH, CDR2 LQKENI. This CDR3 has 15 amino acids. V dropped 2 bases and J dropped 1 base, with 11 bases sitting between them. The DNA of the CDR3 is TGTGCCAGCTCACCAATGGGGGTAGGGAACACTGAAGCTTTCTTT. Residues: CASSPMGVGNTEAFF.

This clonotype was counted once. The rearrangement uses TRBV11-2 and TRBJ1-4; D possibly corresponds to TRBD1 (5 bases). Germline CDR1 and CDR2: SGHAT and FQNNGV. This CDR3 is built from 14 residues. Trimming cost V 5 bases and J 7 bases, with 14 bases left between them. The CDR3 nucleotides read TGTGCCAGCAGCGTACAGGCTAACACTGAAAAACTGTTTTTT. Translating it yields CASSVQANTEKLFF.

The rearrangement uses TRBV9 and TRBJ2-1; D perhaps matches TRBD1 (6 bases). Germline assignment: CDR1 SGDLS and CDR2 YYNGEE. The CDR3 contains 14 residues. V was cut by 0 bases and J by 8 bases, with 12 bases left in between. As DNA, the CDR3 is TGTGCCAGCAGCGTAGGTGCAGGGGAATATGAGCAGTTCTTC. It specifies CASSVGAGEYEQFF.

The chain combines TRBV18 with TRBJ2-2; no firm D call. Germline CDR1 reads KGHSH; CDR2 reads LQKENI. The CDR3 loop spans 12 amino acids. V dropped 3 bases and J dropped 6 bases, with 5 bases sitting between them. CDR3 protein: CASSPVPGELFF. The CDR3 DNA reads TGTGCCAGCTCACCGGTGCCCGGGGAGCTGTTTTTT.

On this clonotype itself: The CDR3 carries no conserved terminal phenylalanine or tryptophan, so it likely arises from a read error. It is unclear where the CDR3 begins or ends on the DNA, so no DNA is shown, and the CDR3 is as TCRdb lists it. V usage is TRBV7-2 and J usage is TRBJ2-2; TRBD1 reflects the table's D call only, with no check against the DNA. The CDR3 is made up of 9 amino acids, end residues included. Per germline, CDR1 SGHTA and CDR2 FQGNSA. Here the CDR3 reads CASDPGTHS.

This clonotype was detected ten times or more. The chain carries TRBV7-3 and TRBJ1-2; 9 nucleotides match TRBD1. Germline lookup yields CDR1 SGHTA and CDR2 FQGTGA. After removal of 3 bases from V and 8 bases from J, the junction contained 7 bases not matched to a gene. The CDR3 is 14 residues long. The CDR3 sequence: CASSLLGQGDGYTF. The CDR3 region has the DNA TGTGCCAGCAGCTTGTTGGGACAGGGCGACGGCTACACCTTC.

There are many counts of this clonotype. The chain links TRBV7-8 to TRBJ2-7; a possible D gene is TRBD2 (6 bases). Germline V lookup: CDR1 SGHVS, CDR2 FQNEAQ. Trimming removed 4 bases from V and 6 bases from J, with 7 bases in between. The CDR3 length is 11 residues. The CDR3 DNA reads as TGTGCCAGCAGCTCCGGGGGCGAGCAGTACTTC. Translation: CASSSGGEQYF.

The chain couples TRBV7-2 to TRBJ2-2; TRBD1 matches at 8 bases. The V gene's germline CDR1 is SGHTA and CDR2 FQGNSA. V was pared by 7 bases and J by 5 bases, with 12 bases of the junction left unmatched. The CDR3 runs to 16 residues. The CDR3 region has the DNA TGTGCCAGCAAGAGCGAGACAGGGGTGAAAACCGGGGAGCTGTTTTTT. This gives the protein CASKSETGVKTGELFF.

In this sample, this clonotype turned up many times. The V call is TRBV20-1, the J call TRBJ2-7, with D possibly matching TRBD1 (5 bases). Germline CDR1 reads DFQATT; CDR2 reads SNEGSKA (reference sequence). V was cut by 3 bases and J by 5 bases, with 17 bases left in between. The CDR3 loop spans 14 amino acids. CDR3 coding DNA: TGCAGTGCTAGGCCCAGGGTAAACGCCGACGAGCAGTACTTC. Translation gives CSARPRVNADEQYF.

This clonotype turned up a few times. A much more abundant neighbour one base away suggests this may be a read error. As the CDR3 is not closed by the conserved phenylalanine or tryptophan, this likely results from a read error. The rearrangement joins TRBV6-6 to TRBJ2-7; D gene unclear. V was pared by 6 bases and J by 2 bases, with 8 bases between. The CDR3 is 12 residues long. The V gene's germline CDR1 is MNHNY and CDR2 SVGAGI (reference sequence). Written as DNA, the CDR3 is TGTGCCAGCAGGCCCGGGCCCTACGAGCAGTACCTC. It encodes CASRPGPYEQYL.

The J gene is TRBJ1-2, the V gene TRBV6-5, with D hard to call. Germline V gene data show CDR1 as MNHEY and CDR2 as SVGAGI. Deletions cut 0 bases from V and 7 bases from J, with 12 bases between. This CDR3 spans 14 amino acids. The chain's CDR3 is CASSYSTFLSGYTF. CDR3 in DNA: TGTGCCAGCAGTTACTCGACCTTTCTCAGTGGCTACACCTTC.

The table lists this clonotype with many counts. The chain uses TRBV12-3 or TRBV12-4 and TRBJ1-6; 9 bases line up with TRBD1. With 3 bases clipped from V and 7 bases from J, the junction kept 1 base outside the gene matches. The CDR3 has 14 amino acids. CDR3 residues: CASSFGTGNSPLHF. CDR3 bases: TGTGCCAGCAGTTTCGGGACAGGGAATTCACCCCTCCACTTT.

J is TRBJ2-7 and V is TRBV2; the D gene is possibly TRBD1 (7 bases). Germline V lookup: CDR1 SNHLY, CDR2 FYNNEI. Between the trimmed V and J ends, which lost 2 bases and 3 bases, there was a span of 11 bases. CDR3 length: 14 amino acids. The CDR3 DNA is TGTGCCAGCAGTGAACAGGGGGGTAGCTACGAGCAGTACTTC. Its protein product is CASSEQGGSYEQYF.

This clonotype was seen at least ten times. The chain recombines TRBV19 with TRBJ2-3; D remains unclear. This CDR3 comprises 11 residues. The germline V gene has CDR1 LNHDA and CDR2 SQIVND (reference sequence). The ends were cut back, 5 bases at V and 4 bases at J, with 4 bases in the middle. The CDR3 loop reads CASSSADTQYF. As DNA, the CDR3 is TGTGCCAGTAGTTCGGCAGATACGCAGTATTTT.

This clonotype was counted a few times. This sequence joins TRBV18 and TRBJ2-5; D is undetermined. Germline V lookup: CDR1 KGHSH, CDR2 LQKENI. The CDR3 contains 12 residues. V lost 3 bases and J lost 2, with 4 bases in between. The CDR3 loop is CASSPEQETQYF. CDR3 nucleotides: TGTGCCAGCTCACCGGAGCAAGAGACCCAGTACTTC. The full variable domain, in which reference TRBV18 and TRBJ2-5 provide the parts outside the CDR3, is NAGVMQNPRHLVRRRGQEARLRCSPMKGHSHVYWYRQLPEEGLKFMVYLQKENIIDESGMPKERFSAEFPKEGPSILRIQQVVRGDSAAYFCASSPEQETQYFGPGTRLLVL.

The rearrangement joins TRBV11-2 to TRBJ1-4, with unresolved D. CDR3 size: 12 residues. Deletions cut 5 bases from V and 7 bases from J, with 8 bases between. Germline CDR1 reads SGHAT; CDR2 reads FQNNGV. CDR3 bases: TGTGCCAGCAGCCGACGCGGTGAAAAACTGTTTTTT. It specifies CASSRRGEKLFF.

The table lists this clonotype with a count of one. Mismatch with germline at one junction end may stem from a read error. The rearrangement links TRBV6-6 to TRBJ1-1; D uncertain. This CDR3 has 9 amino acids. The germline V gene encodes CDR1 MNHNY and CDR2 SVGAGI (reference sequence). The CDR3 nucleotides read TGTGCTAGCACTTCGGGAGCTTTCTTT. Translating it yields CASTSGAFF.